This T cell receptor beta chain derives from a study of blood T cell repertoires in COVID-19. About the research overall: The samples span acute and convalescent COVID-19 from the United States, Italy and Spain.

Enrolment of Seattle patients took place during active infection, and they were followed longitudinally. CDR3 length equals 12 residues. Trimming cost V 5 bases and J 10 bases, with 12 bases left between them. Germline-derived CDR1 and CDR2 are MNHEY and SVGEGT. TCRdb's table, derived via immunoSEQ multiplex PCR, lists solely in-frame clones and lacks some. The data show about 170,000 clones, around four fifths seen once. The sequence was obtained from an elderly woman with COVID-19, enrolled during active disease. What was sequenced was peripheral blood. The J gene is TRBJ2-1, the V gene TRBV6-2 or TRBV6-3, with D hard to call. The CDR3 DNA is TGTGCCAGCAGTCCCAGACTCCGGGAGCAGTTCTTC. This gives the protein CASSPRLREQFF.